This T cell receptor (beta chain) is from a study of shared clonotypes between healthy human individuals. Study conclusions and caveats: In this cohort, only blood was sampled, and tissue repertoires likely differ. Represented diversity (both genetic and exposure-history) was limited by the small number of donors.

About this clone itself: Its antigen remains unidentified.

Deletions cut 2 bases from V and 7 bases from J, with 16 bases between. The CDR3 runs 15 residues. Germline V gene sequence: CDR1 SGHTS, CDR2 YDEGEE. Naive CD8 populations comprised CD45RO-negative cells positively selected for CCR7, excluding terminally differentiated effector memory CD45RA+ cells. Donation came from healthy HIV-negative adults that had no recent acute infections or vaccinations. At deep level, the assay was performed. Assay: immunoSEQ multiplex PCR; the TCRdb copy retains only in-frame clones and omits some. Here the sample spans about 2,100,000 clones, approximately 94% being singletons.

This chain connects TRBV5-8 to TRBJ1-3; D gene uncertain. This TCR was recovered from a man aged 18 to 29 in good health. Some clones in this sample may be carry-over from other donors' samples. The sequenced sample was naive CD8+ T cells from PBMCs. The DNA of the CDR3 is TGTGCCAGCAGCTTTATCACCTACGGCCCTAACACCATATATTTT. Its translation is CASSFITYGPNTIYF. Based on the CDR3 plus reference TRBV5-8 and TRBJ1-3, the full variable domain is EAGVTQSPTHLIKTRGQQATLRCSPISGHTSVYWYQQALGLGLQFLLWYDEGEERNRGNFPPRFSGRQFPNYSSELNVNALELEDSALYLCASSFITYGPNTIYFGEGSWLTVV.